This T cell receptor beta chain emerged from a study of response to subunit inactivated influenza vaccine. General study points: The study's authors posited that every seasonal influenza vaccination enlists few new T cells.

A single record per CDR3 protein comes from TCRdb applying MiXCR to the RT-PCR reads. This sample yields hundreds of thousands of distinct CDR3 sequences, of which more than 15% are seen a single time; less than 4% belongs to the top ten. A note on this clonotype: Antigen: not known.

The sample here was CD4+ T cells sorted from PBMCs, taken 23 to 25 months after vaccination. The source of this sequence is a man between 50 and 75 years old who received an inactivated influenza vaccine.

As DNA, the CDR3 is TGCGCCAGCAGCTTGGGACAGAGAGGCTACGAGCAGTACTTC. It translates to CASSLGQRGYEQYF. J is TRBJ2-7 and V is TRBV5-1; possible D gene TRBD1, 5 bases. Trimming cost V 0 bases and J 3 bases, with 10 bases left between them. CDR3 length: 14 residues. In germline, CDR1 is SGHRS, CDR2 YFSETQ.